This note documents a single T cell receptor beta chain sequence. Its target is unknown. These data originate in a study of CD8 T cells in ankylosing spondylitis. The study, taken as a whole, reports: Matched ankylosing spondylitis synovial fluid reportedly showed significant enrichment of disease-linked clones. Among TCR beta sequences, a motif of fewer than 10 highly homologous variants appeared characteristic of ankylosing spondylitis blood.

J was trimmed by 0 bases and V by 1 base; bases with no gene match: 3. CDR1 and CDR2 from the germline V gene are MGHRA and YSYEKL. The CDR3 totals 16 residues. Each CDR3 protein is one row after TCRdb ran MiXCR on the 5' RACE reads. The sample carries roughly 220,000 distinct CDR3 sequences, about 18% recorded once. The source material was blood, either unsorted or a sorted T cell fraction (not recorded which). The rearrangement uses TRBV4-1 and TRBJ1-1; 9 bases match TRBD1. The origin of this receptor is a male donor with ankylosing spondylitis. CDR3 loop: CASSQARTGVNTEAFF. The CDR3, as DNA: TGCGCCAGCAGCCAAGCCAGGACAGGGGTGAACACTGAAGCTTTCTTT.